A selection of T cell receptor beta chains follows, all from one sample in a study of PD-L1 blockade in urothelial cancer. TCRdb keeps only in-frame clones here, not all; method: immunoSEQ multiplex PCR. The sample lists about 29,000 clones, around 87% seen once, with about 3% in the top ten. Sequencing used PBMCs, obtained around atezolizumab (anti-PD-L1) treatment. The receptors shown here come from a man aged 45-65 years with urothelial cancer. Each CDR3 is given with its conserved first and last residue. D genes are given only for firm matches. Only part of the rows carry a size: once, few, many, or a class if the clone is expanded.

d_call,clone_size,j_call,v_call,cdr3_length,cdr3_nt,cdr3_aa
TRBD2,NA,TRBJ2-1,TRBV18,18,TGTGCCAGCTCACCACCACCGAGTACTAGCGGGAGCCCCAATGAGCAGTTCTTC,CASSPPPSTSGSPNEQFF
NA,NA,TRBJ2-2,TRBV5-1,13,TGCGCCAGCAGACTCACTGGAGCCGGGGAGCTGTTTTTT,CASRLTGAGELFF
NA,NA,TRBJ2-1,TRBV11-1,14,TGTGCCAGCAGCTTAAGCAGGGGAAACAATGAGCAGTTCTTC,CASSLSRGNNEQFF
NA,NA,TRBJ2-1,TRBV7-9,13,TGTGCCAGCAGCTTCCTAGCCTACAATGAGCAGTTCTTC,CASSFLAYNEQFF
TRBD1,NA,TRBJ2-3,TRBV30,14,TGTGCCTGGAGTGTAACAGGGGCAACAGATACGCAGTATTTT,CAWSVTGATDTQYF
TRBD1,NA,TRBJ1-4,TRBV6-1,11,TGTGCCACACATCCAGGGGGAAAACTGTTTTTT,CATHPGGKLFF
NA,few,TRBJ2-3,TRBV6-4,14,TGTGCCAGCAGTGACTCTGCGGGGACAGATACGCAGTATTTT,CASSDSAGTDTQYF
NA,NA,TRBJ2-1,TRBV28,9,TGTGCCAGCACCCTGCGGGGGTTCTTC,CASTLRGFF
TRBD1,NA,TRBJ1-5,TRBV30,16,TGTGCCTGGAGTGTAACGTCCGGGACAGGGAGTCAGCCCCAGCATTTT,CAWSVTSGTGSQPQHF
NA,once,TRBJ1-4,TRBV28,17,TGTGCCAGCAGTTCAATGCTTATTATTTCGGGGGATGAAAAACTGTTTTTT,CASSSMLIISGDEKLFF
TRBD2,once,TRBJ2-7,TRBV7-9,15,TGTGCCAGCAGCTTAGCTAGTAGCGGGAGGTACGAGCAGTACTTC,CASSLASSGRYEQYF
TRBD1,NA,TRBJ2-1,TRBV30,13,TGTGCCTGGACCGTACAGGGGTTTGATGAGCAGTTCTTC,CAWTVQGFDEQFF
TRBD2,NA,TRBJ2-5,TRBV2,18,TGTGCCAGCAGTCTTTCGGGAGGGAGGGCCTCTAAGTCAGAGACCCAGTACTTC,CASSLSGGRASKSETQYF
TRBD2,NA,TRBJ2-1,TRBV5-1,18,TGCGCCAGCAGTTCGGGACTACGCCCGCCAAGGACCTACAATGAGCAGTTCTTC,CASSSGLRPPRTYNEQFF
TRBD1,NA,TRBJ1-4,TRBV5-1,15,TGCGCCAGCAGCCTAAAGACAGGGTCATCTGAAAAACTGTTTTTT,CASSLKTGSSEKLFF
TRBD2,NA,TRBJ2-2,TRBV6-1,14,TGTGCCACCTGGGGACTAATGAACACCGGGGAGCTGTTTTTT,CATWGLMNTGELFF
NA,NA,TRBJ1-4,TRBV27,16,TGTGCCAGCAGTTTATCCCTACAGGCAACTAATGAAAAACTGTTTTTT,CASSLSLQATNEKLFF
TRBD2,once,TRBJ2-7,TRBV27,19,TGTGCCAGCAGTTCCCCGACTAGCGGGAGGAGGCTAAGCTCCTACGAGCAGTACTTC,CASSSPTSGRRLSSYEQYF
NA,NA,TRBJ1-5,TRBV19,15,TGTGCCAGTAGTATAGAAGGGGGATGGGATCAGCCCCAGCATTTT,CASSIEGGWDQPQHF
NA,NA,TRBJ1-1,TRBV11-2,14,TGTGCCAGCAGCTTAGAACAGATGAACACTGAAGCTTTCTTT,CASSLEQMNTEAFF
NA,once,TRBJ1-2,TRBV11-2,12,TGTGCCAGCAGCTTAGACCGCTATGGCTACACCTTC,CASSLDRYGYTF
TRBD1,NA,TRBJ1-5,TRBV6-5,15,TGTGCCAGCAGTTACTCGGGGGACAGGGGTCAGCCCCAGCATTTT,CASSYSGDRGQPQHF
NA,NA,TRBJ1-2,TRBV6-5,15,TGTGCCAGCACCTCACGGGGGTTGGGGATAGATGGCTACACCTTC,CASTSRGLGIDGYTF
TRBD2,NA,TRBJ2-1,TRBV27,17,TGTGCCAGCAGTTTAAGATTTGGGACTAGCTTAGACAATGAGCAGTTCTTC,CASSLRFGTSLDNEQFF
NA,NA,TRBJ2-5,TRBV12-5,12,TGTGCTAGTGGTGACAGGAAAGAGACCCAGTACTTC,CASGDRKETQYF
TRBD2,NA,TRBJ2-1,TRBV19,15,TGTGCCAGCCACCTGGGACTAGCGGGAAACAATGAGCAGTTCTTC,CASHLGLAGNNEQFF
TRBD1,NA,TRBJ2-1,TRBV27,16,TGTGCCAGCAGTTTCCTCGGGACAGGGGTTGAAAATGAGCAGTTCTTC,CASSFLGTGVENEQFF
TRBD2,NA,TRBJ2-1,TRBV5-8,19,TGTGCCAGCAGCCCGGTACTAGCGGGGGGGCCTAGGTACTACAATGAGCAGTTCTTC,CASSPVLAGGPRYYNEQFF
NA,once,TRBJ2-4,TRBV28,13,TGTGCCAGCAGTAGGACAGACAAAAACATTCAGTACTTC,CASSRTDKNIQYF
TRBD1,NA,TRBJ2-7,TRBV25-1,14,TGTGCCAGCAGTGACGGGACAGGGATGTACGAGCAGTACTTC,CASSDGTGMYEQYF
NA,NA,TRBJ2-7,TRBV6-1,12,TGTGCCAGCAGCGCAACAGGGTGGGAGCAGTACTTC,CASSATGWEQYF
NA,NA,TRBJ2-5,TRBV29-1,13,TGCAGCGTGGCGGTTATGGGTGAAGAGACCCAGTACTTC,CSVAVMGEETQYF
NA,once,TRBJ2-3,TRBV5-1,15,TGCGCCAGCAGTTTGGGAGGTAGGAGTAGAGATACGCAGTATTTT,CASSLGGRSRDTQYF
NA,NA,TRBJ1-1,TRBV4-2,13,TGTGCCAGCAGCCAAGCCACAGGGACTGAAGCTTTCTTT,CASSQATGTEAFF
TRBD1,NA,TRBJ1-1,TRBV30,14,TGTGCCTGGCACCGGGACAGGGGGGGCACTGAAGCTTTCTTT,CAWHRDRGGTEAFF
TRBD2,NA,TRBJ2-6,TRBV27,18,TGTGCCAGCAGTCCTAGGACTAGTACACTATCTGGGGCCAACGTCCTGACTTTC,CASSPRTSTLSGANVLTF
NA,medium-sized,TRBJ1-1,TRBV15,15,TGTGCCACCAGCAGAGATCTGCGGCTGAACACTGAAGCTTTCTTT,CATSRDLRLNTEAFF
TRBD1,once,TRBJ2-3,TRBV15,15,TGTGCCACCAGCAGAGCGAGACAGGGGGCAGATACGCAGTATTTT,CATSRARQGADTQYF
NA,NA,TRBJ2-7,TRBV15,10,TGTGCCACCAGCACGCCCGGACATTACTTC,CATSTPGHYF
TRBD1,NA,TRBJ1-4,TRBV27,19,TGTGCCAGCAGTTTATCGGGGTTCCCGGGACAGGGCGGTAATGAAAAACTGTTTTTT,CASSLSGFPGQGGNEKLFF
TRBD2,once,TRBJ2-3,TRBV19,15,TGTGCCAGTAGTATAGCGGGGGGGCCGAGAGATACGCAGTATTTT,CASSIAGGPRDTQYF
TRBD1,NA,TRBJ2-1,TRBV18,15,TGTGCCAGCTCCGTACTCCCGGGACAGGCCAATGAGCAGTTCTTC,CASSVLPGQANEQFF
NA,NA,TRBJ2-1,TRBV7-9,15,TGTGCCAGCAGCCCCCGCGGGACTTCCTACAATGAGCAGTTCTTC,CASSPRGTSYNEQFF
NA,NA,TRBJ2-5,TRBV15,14,TGTGCCACCAGCAGAGATAGGGAGCAAGAGACCCAGTACTTC,CATSRDREQETQYF
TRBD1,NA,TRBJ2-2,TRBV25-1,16,TGTGCCAGCAGACCTCCGGGACAGGGAAACACCGGGGAGCTGTTTTTT,CASRPPGQGNTGELFF
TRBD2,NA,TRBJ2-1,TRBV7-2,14,TGTGCCAGCAGCTTTGGACTAGTGGTAAATGAGCAGTTCTTC,CASSFGLVVNEQFF
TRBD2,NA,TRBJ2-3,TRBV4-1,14,TGCGCCAGCAGCCAATGGACTAGAACAGATACGCAGTATTTT,CASSQWTRTDTQYF
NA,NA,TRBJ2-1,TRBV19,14,TGTGCCAGTAGTATAACGGGGAGTTACAATGAGCAGTTCTTC,CASSITGSYNEQFF
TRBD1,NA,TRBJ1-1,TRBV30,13,TGTGCCTGGAGTAGGACAGGGGGCACTGAAGCTTTCTTT,CAWSRTGGTEAFF
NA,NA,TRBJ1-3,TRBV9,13,TGTGCCAGCAGCGGATTCAGGGGAAACACCATATATTTT,CASSGFRGNTIYF
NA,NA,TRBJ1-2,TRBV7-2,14,TGTGCCAGCAGCTTAGAGGCGCAGGGGTATGGCTACACCTTC,CASSLEAQGYGYTF
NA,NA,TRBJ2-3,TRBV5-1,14,TGCGCCAGTCAACGGCGGTCCCTCACAGATACGCAGTATTTT,CASQRRSLTDTQYF
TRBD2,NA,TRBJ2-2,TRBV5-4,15,TGTGCCAGCAGCTCGGGACTAGCGGGGACCGGGGAGCTGTTTTTT,CASSSGLAGTGELFF